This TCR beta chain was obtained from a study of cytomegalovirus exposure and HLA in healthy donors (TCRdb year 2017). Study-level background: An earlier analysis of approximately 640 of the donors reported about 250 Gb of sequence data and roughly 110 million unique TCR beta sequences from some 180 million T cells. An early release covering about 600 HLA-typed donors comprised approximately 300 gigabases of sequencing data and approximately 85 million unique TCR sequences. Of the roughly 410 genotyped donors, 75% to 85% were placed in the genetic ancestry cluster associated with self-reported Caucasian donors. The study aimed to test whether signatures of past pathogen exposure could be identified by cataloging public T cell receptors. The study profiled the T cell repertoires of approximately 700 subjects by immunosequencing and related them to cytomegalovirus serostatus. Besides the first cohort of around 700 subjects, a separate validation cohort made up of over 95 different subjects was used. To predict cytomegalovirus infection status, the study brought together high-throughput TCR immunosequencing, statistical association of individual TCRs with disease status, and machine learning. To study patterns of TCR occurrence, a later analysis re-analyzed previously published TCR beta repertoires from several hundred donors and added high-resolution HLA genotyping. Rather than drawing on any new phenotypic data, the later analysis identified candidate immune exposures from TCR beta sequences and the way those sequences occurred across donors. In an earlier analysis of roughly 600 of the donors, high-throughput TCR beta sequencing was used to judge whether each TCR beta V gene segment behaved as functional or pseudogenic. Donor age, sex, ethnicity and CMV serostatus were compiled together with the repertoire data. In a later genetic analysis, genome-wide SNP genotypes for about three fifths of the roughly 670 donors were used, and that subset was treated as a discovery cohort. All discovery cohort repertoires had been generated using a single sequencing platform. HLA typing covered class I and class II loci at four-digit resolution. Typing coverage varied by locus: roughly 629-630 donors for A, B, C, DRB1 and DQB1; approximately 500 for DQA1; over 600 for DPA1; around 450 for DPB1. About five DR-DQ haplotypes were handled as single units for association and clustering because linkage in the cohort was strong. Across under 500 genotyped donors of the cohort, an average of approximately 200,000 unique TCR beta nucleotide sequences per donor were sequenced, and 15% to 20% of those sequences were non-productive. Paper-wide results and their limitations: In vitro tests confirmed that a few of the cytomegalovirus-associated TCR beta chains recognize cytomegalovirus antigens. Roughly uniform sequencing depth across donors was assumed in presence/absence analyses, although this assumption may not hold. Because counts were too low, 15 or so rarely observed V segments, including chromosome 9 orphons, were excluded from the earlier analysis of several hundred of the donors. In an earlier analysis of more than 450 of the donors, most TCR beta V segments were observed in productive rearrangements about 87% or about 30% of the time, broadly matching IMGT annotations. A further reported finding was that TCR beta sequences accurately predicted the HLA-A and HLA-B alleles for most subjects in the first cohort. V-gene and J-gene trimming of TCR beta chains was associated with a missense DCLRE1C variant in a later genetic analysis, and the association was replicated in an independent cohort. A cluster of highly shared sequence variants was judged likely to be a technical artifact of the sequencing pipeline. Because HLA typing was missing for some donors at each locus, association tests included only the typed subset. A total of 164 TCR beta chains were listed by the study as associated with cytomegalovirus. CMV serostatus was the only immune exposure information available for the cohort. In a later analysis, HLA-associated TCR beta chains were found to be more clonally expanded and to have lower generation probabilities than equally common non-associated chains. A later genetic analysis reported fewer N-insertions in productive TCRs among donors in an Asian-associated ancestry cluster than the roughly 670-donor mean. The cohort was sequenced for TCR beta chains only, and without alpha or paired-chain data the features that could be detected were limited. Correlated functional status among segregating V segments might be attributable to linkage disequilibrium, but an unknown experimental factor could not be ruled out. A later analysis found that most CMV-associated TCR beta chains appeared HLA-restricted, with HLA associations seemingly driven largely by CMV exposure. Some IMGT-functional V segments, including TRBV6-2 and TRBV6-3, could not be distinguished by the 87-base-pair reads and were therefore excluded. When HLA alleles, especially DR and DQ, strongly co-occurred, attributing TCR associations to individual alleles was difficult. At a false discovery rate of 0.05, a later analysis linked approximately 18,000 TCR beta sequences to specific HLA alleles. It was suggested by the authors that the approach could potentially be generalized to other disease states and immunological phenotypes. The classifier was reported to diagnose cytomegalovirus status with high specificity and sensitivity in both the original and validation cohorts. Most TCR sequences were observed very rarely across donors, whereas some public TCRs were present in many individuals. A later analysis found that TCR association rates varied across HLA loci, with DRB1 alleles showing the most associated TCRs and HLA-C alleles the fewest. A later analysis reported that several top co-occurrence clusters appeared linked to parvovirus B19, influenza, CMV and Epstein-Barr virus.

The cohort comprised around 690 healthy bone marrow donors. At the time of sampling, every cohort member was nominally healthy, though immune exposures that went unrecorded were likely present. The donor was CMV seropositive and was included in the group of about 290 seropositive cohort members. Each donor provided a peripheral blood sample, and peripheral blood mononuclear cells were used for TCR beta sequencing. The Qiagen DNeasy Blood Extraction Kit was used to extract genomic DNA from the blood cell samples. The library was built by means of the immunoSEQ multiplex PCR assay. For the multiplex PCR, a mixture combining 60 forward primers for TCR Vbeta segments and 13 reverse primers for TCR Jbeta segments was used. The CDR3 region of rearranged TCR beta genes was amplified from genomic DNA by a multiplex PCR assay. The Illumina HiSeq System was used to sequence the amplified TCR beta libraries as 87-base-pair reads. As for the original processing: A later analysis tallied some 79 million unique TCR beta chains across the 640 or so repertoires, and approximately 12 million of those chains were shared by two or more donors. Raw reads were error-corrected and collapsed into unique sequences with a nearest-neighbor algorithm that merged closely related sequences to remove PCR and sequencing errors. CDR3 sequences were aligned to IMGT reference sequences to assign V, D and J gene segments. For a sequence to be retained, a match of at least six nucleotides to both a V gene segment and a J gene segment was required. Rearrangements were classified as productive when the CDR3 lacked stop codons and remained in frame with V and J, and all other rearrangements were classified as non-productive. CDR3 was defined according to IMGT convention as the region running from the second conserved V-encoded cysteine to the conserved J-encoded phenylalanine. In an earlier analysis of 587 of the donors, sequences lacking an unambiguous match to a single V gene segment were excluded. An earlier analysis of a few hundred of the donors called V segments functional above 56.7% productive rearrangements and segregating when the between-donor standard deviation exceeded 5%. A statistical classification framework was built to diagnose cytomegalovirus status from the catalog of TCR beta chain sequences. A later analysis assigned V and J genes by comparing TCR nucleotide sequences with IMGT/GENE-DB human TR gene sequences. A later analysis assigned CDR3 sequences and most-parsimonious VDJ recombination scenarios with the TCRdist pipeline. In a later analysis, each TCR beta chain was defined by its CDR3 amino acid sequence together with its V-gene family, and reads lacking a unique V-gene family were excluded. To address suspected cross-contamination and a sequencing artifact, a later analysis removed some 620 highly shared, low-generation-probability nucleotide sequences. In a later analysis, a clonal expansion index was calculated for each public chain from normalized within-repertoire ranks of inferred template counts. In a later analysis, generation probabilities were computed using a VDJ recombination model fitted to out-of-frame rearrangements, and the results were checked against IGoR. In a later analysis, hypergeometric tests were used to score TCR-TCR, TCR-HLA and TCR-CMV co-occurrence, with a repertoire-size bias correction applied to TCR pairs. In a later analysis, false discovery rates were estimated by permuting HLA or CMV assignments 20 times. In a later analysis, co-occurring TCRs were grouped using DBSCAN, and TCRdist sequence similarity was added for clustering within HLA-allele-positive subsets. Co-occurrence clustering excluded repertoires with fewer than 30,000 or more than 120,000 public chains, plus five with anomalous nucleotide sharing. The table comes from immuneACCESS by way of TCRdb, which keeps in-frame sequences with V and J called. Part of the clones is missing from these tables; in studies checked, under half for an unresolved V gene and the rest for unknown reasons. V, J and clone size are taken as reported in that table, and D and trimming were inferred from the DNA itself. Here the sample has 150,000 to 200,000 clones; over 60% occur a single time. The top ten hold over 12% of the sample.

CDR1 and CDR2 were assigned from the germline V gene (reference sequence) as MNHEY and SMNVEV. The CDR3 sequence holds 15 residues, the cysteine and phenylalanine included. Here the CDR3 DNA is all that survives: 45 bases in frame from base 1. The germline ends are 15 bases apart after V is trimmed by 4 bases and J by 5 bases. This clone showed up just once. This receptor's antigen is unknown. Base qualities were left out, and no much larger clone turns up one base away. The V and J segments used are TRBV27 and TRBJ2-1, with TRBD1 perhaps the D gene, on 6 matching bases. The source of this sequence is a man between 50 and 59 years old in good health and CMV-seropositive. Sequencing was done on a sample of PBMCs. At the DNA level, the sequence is TGTGCCAGCAGTTGGGGGACATCTCCCAACAATGAGCAGTTCTTC. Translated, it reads CASSWGTSPNNEQFF.